Shown below are 18 T cell receptor beta chains from a single sample sequenced in a study of CD8 T cells in ankylosing spondylitis. One entry per CDR3 protein, called by TCRdb with MiXCR from the 5' RACE reads. The profile covers roughly 260,000 distinct CDR3 sequences, with roughly 20% appearing a single time and roughly 7.3% taken by the ten largest. The source material was blood, either unsorted or a sorted T cell fraction (not recorded which). Receptors originate from a male donor with ankylosing spondylitis or in good health (not recorded which).

This clonotype appeared many times. The rearrangement uses TRBV20-1 and TRBJ1-6; TRBD1 matches 11 bases. Per germline, CDR1 DFQATT and CDR2 SNEGSKA (reference sequence). This CDR3 is 15 amino acids long. The V and J ends lost 6 bases and 14 bases, in that order; junction bases with no gene match: 15. CDR3 in amino acids: CSAHKPGQGVESLHF. The CDR3 nucleotides are TGCAGTGCCCACAAACCGGGACAGGGGGTTGAGTCCCTCCACTTT.

There are a few counts of this clonotype. The chain uses TRBV15 and TRBJ2-7, with 7 bases aligning to TRBD2. The germline V gene encodes CDR1 LNHNV and CDR2 YYDKDF (reference sequence). The CDR3 extends over 14 amino acids. V lost 0 bases to trimming and J lost 5 bases; unmatched junction nucleotides: 4. This CDR3 reads CATSRDRAGDEQYV. The CDR3 DNA sequence: TGTGCCACCAGCAGAGATCGGGCGGGGGACGAGCAGTACGTC.

This clonotype has a handful of counts. J is TRBJ2-2 and V is TRBV12-3 or TRBV12-4, with 11 bases lining up with TRBD2. The junction had 4 bases not matched to a gene; V was cut back by 6 bases and J by 4 bases. The CDR3 has 15 amino acids. The CDR3 DNA sequence: TGTGCCAGCAGCCGCGGGACTAGCGGCACCGGGGAGCTGTTTTTT. Encoded protein: CASSRGTSGTGELFF.

The table lists this clonotype with many counts. The chain joins TRBV6-6 to TRBJ1-2; 8 bases are shared with TRBD1. The trim removed 2 bases at V and 2 bases at J, leaving 1 base unmatched. The CDR3 consists of 14 residues. The germline gives CDR1 MNHNY, CDR2 SVGAGI (reference sequence). CDR3 DNA sequence: TGTGCCAGCAGTTACCGGACAGGGAACTATGGCTACACCTTC. As protein: CASSYRTGNYGYTF.

This clonotype turned up a few times. J is TRBJ1-6 and V is TRBV5-6, with TRBD1 as a possible D gene (6 bases). Trimming left V 0 bases short and J 9 bases short, with 10 bases between. The germline gives CDR1 SGHDT, CDR2 YYEEEE. The CDR3 is 14 residues long. The CDR3 nucleotides read TGTGCCAGCAGCTTGGGGGACATGGTTTCACCCCTCCACTTT. It yields the protein CASSLGDMVSPLHF. Combining the CDR3 with reference TRBV5-6 and TRBJ1-6 gives the whole variable domain DAGVTQSPTHLIKTRGQQVTLRCSPKSGHDTVSWYQQALGQGPQFIFQYYEEEERQRGNFPDRFSGHQFPNYSSELNVNALLLGDSALYLCASSLGDMVSPLHFGNGTRLTVT.

The count of this clonotype is one. The CDR3 here is CASSLGSGSSGANVLTF. The CDR3 DNA follows: TGTGCCAGCAGCTTGGGTAGCGGGAGCTCTGGGGCCAACGTCCTGACTTTC. The V and J genes are TRBV7-6 and TRBJ2-6, with 9 bases lining up with TRBD2. Germline CDR1 is SGHVS and CDR2 is FNYEAQ. The V segment lost 3 bases and the J segment 0 bases; nucleotides outside the gene matches: 3. The CDR3 has 17 amino acids.

This clonotype was observed many times. The CDR3 nucleotides are TGTGCCAGCAGTGAACCCCCGGACACGCTCGTC. Protein: CASSEPPDTLV. The chain employs TRBV6-1 and TRBJ2-7; tentatively, D is TRBD1 (5 bases). CDR1 and CDR2 (germline): MNHNS, SASEGT. The CDR3 consists of 11 residues.

The chain uses TRBV6-1 and TRBJ2-1, with D uncertain. The CDR3 covers 13 residues. The ends were cut back, 7 bases at V and 5 bases at J, with 12 bases in the middle. Germline V gives CDR1 MNHNS, CDR2 SASEGT. The DNA for the CDR3 is TGTGCCAGCAACCGTGATTTAAACAATGAGCAGTTCTTC. Translating it yields CASNRDLNNEQFF.

This chain joins TRBV7-2 and TRBJ2-3, with D uncertain. V was trimmed by 3 bases and J by 0 bases, leaving 13 bases between them. The CDR3 consists of 16 residues. The germline CDR1 and CDR2 sequences are SGHTA and FQGNSA. In DNA, the CDR3 is TGTGCCAGCAGCTTTAGACGGTCAACTAGCACAGATACGCAGTATTTT. This sequence encodes CASSFRRSTSTDTQYF.

This clonotype showed up just a few times. This chain connects TRBV5-1 to TRBJ2-5; 7 bases are shared with TRBD2. The germline V gene encodes CDR1 SGHRS and CDR2 YFSETQ. This CDR3 is 15 amino acids long. V lost 1 base, J lost 5 bases, and 8 bases stayed unmatched. CDR3 sequence reads: CASSLSGGRSETQYF. The CDR3, as DNA: TGCGCCAGCAGCTTGAGTGGCGGGAGATCGGAGACCCAGTACTTC.

This clonotype appeared a few times. The rearrangement joins TRBV6-5 to TRBJ2-5, with D possibly being TRBD2 (7 bases). The length of the CDR3 is 15 residues. Trimming left V 1 base short and J 4 bases short, with 13 bases between. Germline V lookup: CDR1 MNHEY, CDR2 SVGAGI. The CDR3 spells CASSYLRGLGETQYF. The CDR3, as DNA: TGTGCCAGCAGTTACTTGCGGGGGCTGGGAGAGACCCAGTACTTC.

The V gene is TRBV5-1, the J gene TRBJ1-2; D gene uncertain. V lost 0 bases and J 2 bases, leaving 8 bases between the germline ends. CDR3 size: 14 residues. Germline V gene sequence: CDR1 SGHRS, CDR2 YFSETQ. The CDR3 DNA sequence: TGCGCCAGCAGCTTGGCAGGTGACAACTATGGCTACACCTTC. Its translation is CASSLAGDNYGYTF.

This clonotype was seen a handful of times. This rearrangement joins TRBV12-3 or TRBV12-4 to TRBJ2-7; D is unclear. The CDR3 runs to 13 residues. The germline V and J ends were trimmed by 5 bases and 4 bases, with 12 bases remaining between them. CDR3 sequence (DNA): TGTGCCAGCAGTCTAGAGACTGGGTACGAGCAGTACGTC. It translates to CASSLETGYEQYV.

This clonotype was counted only a few times. This chain joins TRBV20-1 and TRBJ2-7, with D possibly being TRBD1 (6 bases). Germline loops: CDR1 DFQATT, CDR2 SNEGSKA (reference sequence). The V end was cut by 2 bases, the J end by 2 bases, with 10 bases between. The CDR3 has 13 residues. This CDR3 reads CSARSRGAYEQYV. The CDR3 coding sequence is TGCAGTGCTAGATCCAGGGGAGCCTACGAGCAGTACGTC.

In its sample, this clonotype was seen a few times. This chain joins TRBV5-1 and TRBJ2-5; the D gene is possibly TRBD2 (6 bases). Germline lookup yields CDR1 SGHRS and CDR2 YFSETQ. The germline V and J ends were trimmed by 0 bases and 1 base, with 7 bases remaining between them. This CDR3 is 14 amino acids long. CDR3 in DNA: TGCGCCAGCAGCTTGGGGGACTTCCAAGAGACCCAGTACTTC. It encodes CASSLGDFQETQYF.

This clonotype was detected only a few times. This chain links TRBV20-1 with TRBJ2-3; TRBD1 matches at 9 bases. Germline CDR1 and CDR2: DFQATT and SNEGSKA (reference sequence). There are 14 residues in the CDR3. With V trimmed by 3 bases and J by 5 bases, 6 bases remained unmatched. In nucleotides, the CDR3 is TGCAGTGCTAGTCAAGACAGGGGGGAAGATACGCAGTATTTT. Protein: CSASQDRGEDTQYF.

This clonotype was counted a few times. J is TRBJ2-1 and V is TRBV3-1; 10 bases match TRBD2. Germline loops: CDR1 LGHDT, CDR2 YNNKEL (reference sequence). The CDR3 sequence is 18 residues long. V gave up 3 bases and J gave up 7 bases; unmatched junction bases: 15. CDR3 sequence reads: CASSHPRAGLAAQNEQFF. The DNA of the CDR3 is TGTGCCAGCAGCCATCCCCGAGCCGGACTAGCGGCCCAGAATGAGCAGTTCTTC.

The chain combines TRBV20-1 with TRBJ2-5; D not resolved. V was shortened by 4 bases and J by 4 bases, with 10 bases between the two germline ends. Germline-derived CDR1 and CDR2 are DFQATT and SNEGSKA (reference sequence). CDR3 length: 12 residues. The CDR3 DNA is TGCAGTGCTAACACGGTGGGAGAGACCCAGTACTTC. This codes for CSANTVGETQYF.